The 31 T cell receptor beta chains below come from one sample, sequenced in a study of cytomegalovirus exposure and HLA in healthy donors. Measured with immunoSEQ multiplex PCR; TCRdb has only the in-frame clones, and not every one. In the table there are about 330,000 clones, roughly 90% of which are singletons. Source material: PBMCs. The receptors were gathered from a woman in her twenties or thirties in good health and CMV-seropositive.

The rearrangement joins TRBV5-1 to TRBJ1-3; perhaps TRBD1 as D (6 bases). This CDR3 is 16 amino acids long. In germline, CDR1 is SGHRS, CDR2 YFSETQ. Between the trimmed V and J ends, which lost 5 bases and 0 bases, there was a span of 15 bases. The CDR3 sequence is CASSIQGSFSGNTIYF. The DNA for the CDR3 is TGCGCCAGCAGTATACAGGGCAGCTTCTCTGGAAACACCATATATTTT.

This sequence joins TRBV5-1 and TRBJ2-6, with D tentatively TRBD1 (5 bases). Trimming removed 0 bases at V and 0 bases at J, with 7 bases between. Germline lookup yields CDR1 SGHRS and CDR2 YFSETQ. The CDR3 is 16 amino acids. CDR3 sequence (DNA): TGCGCCAGCAGCTTGGGACAGATCTCTGGGGCCAACGTCCTGACTTTC. As protein: CASSLGQISGANVLTF. Filled out from reference TRBV5-1 and TRBJ2-6, the complete variable domain reads KAGVTQTPRYLIKTRGQQVTLSCSPISGHRSVSWYQQTPGQGLQFLFEYFSETQRNKGNFPGRFSGRQFSNSRSEMNVSTLELGDSALYLCASSLGQISGANVLTFGAGSRLTVL.

This clone came up once. Here the CDR3 DNA reads TGTGCCAGCAGAAACACAGCGAACACCGGGGAGCTGTTTTTT. Translated: CASRNTANTGELFF. The V and J genes are TRBV7-9 and TRBJ2-2; D ambiguous. The CDR3 sequence is 14 residues long. V shed 6 bases and J shed 0 bases, with 8 bases lying between them. Germline V gene lookup returns CDR1 SEHNR and CDR2 FQNEAQ (reference sequence).

This chain links TRBV15 with TRBJ2-5; 10 bases line up with TRBD2. CDR1 and CDR2 (germline): LNHNV, YYDKDF (reference sequence). J lost 3 bases, V lost 5 bases, and 6 bases had no gene match. This CDR3 is 15 amino acids long. CDR3 amino acids: CATSAAGGPEETQYF. CDR3 DNA sequence: TGTGCCACCAGCGCAGCGGGAGGGCCGGAAGAGACCCAGTACTTC. The whole variable domain, filled in from reference TRBV15 and TRBJ2-5, reads DAMVIQNPRYQVTQFGKPVTLSCSQTLNHNVMYWYQQKSSQAPKLLFHYYDKDFNNEADTPDNFQSRRPNTSFCFLDIRSPGLGDTAMYLCATSAAGGPEETQYFGPGTRLLVL.

The chain has TRBV7-2 and TRBJ1-4, with D perhaps matching TRBD1 (5 bases). Per germline, CDR1 SGHTA and CDR2 FQGNSA. CDR3 length: 14 residues. Trimming stripped 7 bases from V and 5 bases from J, with 14 bases between. CDR3 in amino acids: CASKEGPVNEKLFF. In nucleotides, the CDR3 is TGTGCCAGCAAAGAGGGGCCCGTAAATGAAAAACTGTTTTTT.

The gene calls are TRBV14 and TRBJ2-7; D unclear. Trimming took off 3 bases at V and 2 bases at J, with 5 bases between the two ends. Germline V gene lookup returns CDR1 SGHDN and CDR2 FVKESK. This CDR3 comprises 12 residues. CDR3 protein: CASSQSPYEQYF. In DNA, the CDR3 is TGTGCCAGCAGCCAGAGCCCCTACGAGCAGTACTTC.

The gene calls are TRBV4-2 and TRBJ2-5; 10 bases are a match to TRBD2. The CDR3 is made up of 16 amino acids. CDR1 and CDR2 from the germline V gene are LGHNA and YNFKEQ. J lost 5 bases, V lost 0 bases, and 6 bases had no gene match. The CDR3 region is CASSQDVTAGGETQYF. CDR3 sequence (DNA): TGTGCCAGCAGCCAAGATGTAACAGCGGGAGGGGAGACCCAGTACTTC.

In this sample, this clone turned up once. The rearrangement uses TRBV5-1 and TRBJ2-7, with D possibly TRBD2 on 6 matching bases. The CDR3 runs to 19 residues. Germline loops: CDR1 SGHRS, CDR2 YFSETQ. The V end was cut by 0 bases, the J end by 3 bases, with 25 bases between. CDR3 bases: TGCGCCAGCAGCTTGGGGGGTCTAGCGAATACATCCCCAAACTACGAGCAGTACTTC. Protein sequence: CASSLGGLANTSPNYEQYF.

This clone was detected only a few times. The chain has TRBV27 and TRBJ2-7; 8 nucleotides align to TRBD2. This CDR3 has 15 amino acids. With 6 bases clipped from V and 9 bases from J, the junction kept 16 bases outside the gene matches. Germline values: CDR1 MNHEY, CDR2 SMNVEV (reference sequence). The DNA for the CDR3 is TGTGCCAGCAGCGGGGGGGCCACAGGGAATAATAGGCAGTACTTC. It yields the protein CASSGGATGNNRQYF.

The chain recombines TRBV6-7 with TRBJ2-1; D call uncertain. TRBV6-7 is annotated as an ORF whose role is uncertain. V was trimmed by 0 bases and J by 2 bases, leaving 11 bases between them. CDR3 length equals 16 residues. The CDR3 sequence is CASSYSGRFTYNEQFF. The CDR3 DNA reads TGTGCCAGCAGTTACTCGGGCAGATTTACCTACAATGAGCAGTTCTTC.

The genes are TRBV16 and TRBJ2-3; possibly TRBD2 for D (6 bases). Germline V gives CDR1 KGHSY, CDR2 FQNENV. This CDR3 has 13 residues. The V and J ends lost 5 bases and 4 bases respectively, with 10 bases between them. In nucleotides, the CDR3 is TGTGCCAGCAGCAGGTCGGGGGCAGATACGCAGTATTTT. As protein: CASSRSGADTQYF.

The V and J genes are TRBV6-5 and TRBJ2-2; possible D gene TRBD2, 6 bases. Between the trimmed V and J ends, which lost 2 bases and 7 bases, there was a span of 8 bases. Germline assignment: CDR1 MNHEY and CDR2 SVGAGI. The CDR3 loop spans 13 amino acids. For the CDR3, the DNA is TGTGCCAGCAGTTACGGGGGGATCGGGGAGCTGTTTTTT. Translating gives CASSYGGIGELFF.

The rearrangement links TRBV7-2 to TRBJ2-1, with 10 bases matching TRBD2. V trimming: 5 bases; J trimming: 10 bases; junction bases outside the gene matches: 14. The CDR3 contains 16 residues. Germline CDR1 reads SGHTA; CDR2 reads FQGNSA. CDR3 sequence: CASSATGTSVRGEQFF. The CDR3 bases are TGTGCCAGCAGCGCTACCGGGACTAGCGTACGAGGGGAGCAGTTCTTC.

The V gene is TRBV28, the J gene TRBJ2-6, with 8 bases fitting TRBD2. CDR1 is MDHEN and CDR2 is SYDVKM in the germline V gene. Trimming cost V 7 bases and J 2 bases; bases outside gene matches: 4. The CDR3 runs 15 residues. The chain's CDR3 is CASIGGGTGANVLTF. The CDR3 DNA follows: TGTGCCAGCATCGGGGGGGGCACTGGGGCCAACGTCCTGACTTTC.

The V call is TRBV9, the J call TRBJ2-6; no clear D. Germline values: CDR1 SGDLS, CDR2 YYNGEE. With 0 bases removed from V and 1 base from J, the gap between germline ends came to 5 bases. CDR3 length: 15 amino acids. The CDR3 DNA is TGTGCCAGCAGCGTAGTGAGGTCTGGGGCCAACGTCCTGACTTTC. Protein product: CASSVVRSGANVLTF.

This clone was found once. The chain uses TRBV16 and TRBJ2-3, with 7 bases aligning to TRBD1. V dropped 4 bases and J dropped 2; count of bases not matched to a gene: 6. Germline CDR1 reads KGHSY; CDR2 reads FQNENV. The CDR3 runs to 15 residues. In DNA form, the CDR3 reads TGTGCCAGCAGCCCTCGGGACAGTTCCACAGATACGCAGTATTTT. Its protein is CASSPRDSSTDTQYF.

Worth noting for this clone: Other DNA variants within this sample encode the same CDR3. The V gene is TRBV5-1, the J gene TRBJ1-6, with 7 bases that match TRBD1. CDR3 length: 15 residues. J was trimmed by 5 bases and V by 0 bases; bases with no gene match: 2. Germline assignment: CDR1 SGHRS and CDR2 YFSETQ. CDR3 coding DNA: TGCGCCAGCAGCTTGGAACAGGGGAATAATTCACCCCTCCACTTT. It codes for CASSLEQGNNSPLHF.

The chain couples TRBV7-8 to TRBJ2-2, with 11 bases identical to TRBD1. Trimming removed 7 bases from V and 7 bases from J; junction bases left unmatched: 5. CDR3 length: 14 amino acids. Germline V gene sequence: CDR1 SGHVS, CDR2 FQNEAQ. The CDR3 DNA follows: TGTGCCAGCAAAGGACAGGGGGCGAACGGGGAGCTGTTTTTT. Translated, it gives CASKGQGANGELFF.

V gene TRBV6-1 combines with J gene TRBJ2-5; 8 bases line up with TRBD2. Per the germline V gene, CDR1 is MNHNS and CDR2 is SASEGT. V shed 3 bases, J shed 3 bases, and the junction held 9 bases outside the gene matches. CDR3 size: 16 residues. In nucleotides, the CDR3 is TGTGCCAGCAGTGAGACGGGAGGGTCCGGGGAAGAGACCCAGTACTTC. Translation gives CASSETGGSGEETQYF.

The gene calls are TRBV7-9 and TRBJ2-1, with D perhaps given as TRBD1 or TRBD2 (5 bases each). Germline V CDR1 and CDR2: SEHNR, FQNEAQ (reference sequence). V was clipped by 5 bases and J by 3 bases, with 17 bases between them. The CDR3 runs to 16 residues. The CDR3 region has the DNA TGTGCCAGCAGCCTCTCGGGACGGTTTTACTACAATGAGCAGTTCTTC. Encoded protein: CASSLSGRFYYNEQFF.

The count of this clone is one. The chain employs TRBV25-1 and TRBJ2-1; D may be TRBD2 (6 bases). Trimming left V 2 bases short and J 8 bases short, with 13 bases between. The germline V gene encodes CDR1 MGHDK and CDR2 SYGVNS. The CDR3 runs 14 residues. The CDR3 reads CASSELRGGDEQFF. The CDR3 nucleotides are TGTGCCAGCAGTGAACTGCGAGGAGGGGATGAGCAGTTCTTC.

This chain uses TRBV14 with TRBJ2-3; 8 bases match TRBD2. Germline V lookup: CDR1 SGHDN, CDR2 FVKESK. The J segment lost 3 bases and the V segment lost 0 bases, leaving 2 bases of the junction unmatched. There are 15 residues in the CDR3. CDR3 in amino acids: CASSQDGTRTDTQYF. The CDR3 DNA reads TGTGCCAGCAGCCAAGACGGGACTAGGACAGATACGCAGTATTTT.

The V and J genes are TRBV2 and TRBJ2-6; 8 bases fit TRBD2. Trimming took 10 bases from V and 0 from J; bases not matched to a gene: 11. The V gene's germline CDR1 is SNHLY and CDR2 FYNNEI. The CDR3 covers 17 residues. The DNA for the CDR3 is TGTGCCATCCTGAAACGAGCGGGGGACTCTGGGGCCAACGTCCTGACTTTC. Residues: CAILKRAGDSGANVLTF.

This chain connects TRBV28 to TRBJ2-2; 8 bases agree with TRBD2. CDR3 length: 14 amino acids. Germline-derived CDR1 and CDR2 are MDHEN and SYDVKM. V lost 6 bases, J lost 6 bases, and 6 bases stayed unmatched. The CDR3 region has the DNA TGTGCCAGCAGCCCAGGACTAGCTCCCGGGGAGCTGTTTTTT. Residues: CASSPGLAPGELFF.

This chain joins TRBV7-2 and TRBJ2-6; no definite D call. V dropped 5 bases and J dropped 0 bases, with 8 bases sitting between them. The CDR3 runs to 15 residues. The V gene's germline CDR1 is SGHTA and CDR2 FQGNSA. CDR3 protein: CASSGTLSGANVLTF. In nucleotides, the CDR3 is TGTGCCAGCAGCGGTACCCTCTCTGGGGCCAACGTCCTGACTTTC.

The chain joins TRBV5-1 to TRBJ1-1; D ambiguous. Germline loops: CDR1 SGHRS, CDR2 YFSETQ. Trimming shortened V by 0 bases and J by 0 bases, and 9 bases separated the two germline ends. The CDR3 spans 15 residues. The CDR3 nucleotides read TGCGCCAGCAGCTTGGGGGCGACGTTGAACACTGAAGCTTTCTTT. It translates to CASSLGATLNTEAFF.

The CDR3 region has the DNA TGTGCCAGCAGCTTACTCAGCGGGGACAATGAGCAGTTCTTC. Amino acid sequence: CASSLLSGDNEQFF. The chain uses TRBV7-6 and TRBJ2-1; 7 bases line up with TRBD2. Trimming at V came to 2 bases and at J to 5 bases, leaving 3 bases not matched to a gene. The germline V gene encodes CDR1 SGHVS and CDR2 FNYEAQ. The CDR3 is 14 amino acids.

This chain joins TRBV7-9 and TRBJ1-1, with TRBD1 identical over 7 bases. Germline values: CDR1 SEHNR, CDR2 FQNEAQ (reference sequence). There are 13 residues in the CDR3. V shed 5 bases, J shed 8 bases, and the junction held 8 bases outside the gene matches. The CDR3, as DNA: TGTGCCAGCAGCCCCTCGACAGGGAGGGAAGCTTTCTTT. Translation gives CASSPSTGREAFF. The variable domain in full, with the rest retrieved from reference TRBV7-9 and TRBJ1-1, is DTGVSQNPRHKITKRGQNVTFRCDPISEHNRLYWYRQTLGQGPEFLTYFQNEAQLEKSRLLSDRFSAERPKGSFSTLEIQRTEQGDSAMYLCASSPSTGREAFFGQGTRLTVV.

The chain has TRBV7-3 and TRBJ2-1; 9 bases are a match to TRBD2. J was trimmed by 9 bases and V by 5 bases; bases with no gene match: 5. This CDR3 has 13 amino acids. From germline, CDR1 is SGHTA and CDR2 FQGTGA. The CDR3 spells CASSLSGSIEQFF. The CDR3 DNA sequence: TGTGCCAGCAGCCTTAGCGGGAGCATTGAGCAGTTCTTC. Combining the CDR3 with reference TRBV7-3 and TRBJ2-1 gives the whole variable domain GAGVSQTPSNKVTEKGKYVELRCDPISGHTALYWYRQSLGQGPEFLIYFQGTGAADDSGLPNDRFFAVRPEGSVSTLKIQRTERGDSAVYLCASSLSGSIEQFFGPGTRLTVL.

This clone showed up just once. The gene calls are TRBV15 and TRBJ2-5; 10 bases are a match to TRBD2. Germline loops: CDR1 LNHNV, CDR2 YYDKDF (reference sequence). The CDR3 is 16 amino acids. The V segment lost 1 base and the J segment 3 bases; nucleotides outside the gene matches: 5. This CDR3 reads CATSRGGLAREETQYF. The CDR3 DNA sequence: TGTGCCACCAGCAGAGGGGGACTAGCGAGGGAAGAGACCCAGTACTTC.

The gene calls are TRBV28 and TRBJ1-6; D is uncertain. This CDR3 is built from 14 residues. Germline loops: CDR1 MDHEN, CDR2 SYDVKM. Trimming removed 6 bases from V and 3 bases from J, with 9 bases in between. CDR3 DNA: TGTGCCAGCAGGCCCGCTTACTATAATTCACCCCTCCACTTT. Translating it yields CASRPAYYNSPLHF.